The sample holds many counts of the clone carrying this TCR beta chain. TCRdb reprocessed the PCR reads with MiXCR, giving one entry per CDR3 protein. Among some 85,000 distinct CDR3 sequences listed, approximately 49% were seen once. This specimen belongs to a study of CDR3 diversity in severe acne. The CDR3 runs to 16 residues. Germline trimming cut 7 bases from V and 2 bases from J; bases unmatched to any gene: 5. Looked up from germline, CDR1 is SGHTA and CDR2 is FQGNSA. J is TRBJ2-4 and V is TRBV7-2; TRBD2 agrees at 13 bases. The specimen was blood. This clonotype was obtained from a male donor with severe acne vulgaris. CDR3 sequence reads: CASTLTSGRTKNIQYF. CDR3 DNA sequence: TGTGCCAGCACATTGACTAGCGGGAGGACCAAAAACATTCAGTACTTC.